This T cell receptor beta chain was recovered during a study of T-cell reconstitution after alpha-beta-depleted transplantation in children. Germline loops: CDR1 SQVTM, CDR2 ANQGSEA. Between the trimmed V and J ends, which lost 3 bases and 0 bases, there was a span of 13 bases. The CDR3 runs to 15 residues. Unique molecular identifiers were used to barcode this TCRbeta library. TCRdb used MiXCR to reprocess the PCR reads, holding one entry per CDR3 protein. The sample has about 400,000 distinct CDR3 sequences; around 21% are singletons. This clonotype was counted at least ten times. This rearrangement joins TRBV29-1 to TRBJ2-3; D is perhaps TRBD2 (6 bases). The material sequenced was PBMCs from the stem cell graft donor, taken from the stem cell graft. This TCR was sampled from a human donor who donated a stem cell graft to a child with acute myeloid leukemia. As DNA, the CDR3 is TGCAGCGTTGATCTGTCTAGCGTTAGCACAGATACGCAGTATTTT. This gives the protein CSVDLSSVSTDTQYF.